The sample holds one count of the clone carrying this T cell receptor (beta chain). This record comes from a study of Ad26.COV2.S vaccination and SARS-CoV-2 variants. The wider study: Donor was in the COV1001 Ad26.COV2.S trial arm. Recipients of Ad26.COV2.S got it intramuscularly, once or twice 56 days apart.

Sequenced by immunoSEQ multiplex PCR; TCRdb stores in-frame clones only, minus some. Of about 330,000 clones listed, roughly 90% are singletons. Treatment described: 19 received Ad26.COV2.S at low or high dose, single or two shots; roughly five received placebo; per-sample allocation not given. Sampling was done on day 63 after the first vaccine or placebo injection. The CDR3 runs to 13 residues. V was pared by 5 bases and J by 3 bases, with 9 bases between. CDR1 and CDR2 (germline): SGHVS, FQNEAQ. The clonotype originates from a person between 18 and 65 years old who received the Ad26.COV2.S COVID-19 vaccine or a placebo. The V call is TRBV7-8, the J call TRBJ2-3; D might be TRBD2 (5 bases). The material sequenced was peripheral blood, taken in a trial of Ad26.COV2.S vaccine versus placebo. CDR3 residues: CASSPLVTDTQYF. Here the CDR3 DNA reads TGTGCCAGCAGCCCACTAGTTACAGATACGCAGTATTTT.